This T cell receptor beta chain was profiled in a study of T cells in Graves' hyperthyroidism and ophthalmopathy. General study points: Clonotypes that were expanded in thyroid above 0.001 mostly appeared in blood too.

The CDR3 length is 15 residues. J gave up 5 bases and V 6 bases, and 11 bases lay outside the gene matches. Germline V gene data show CDR1 as MDHEN and CDR2 as SYDVKM. There are many counts of this clonotype. Its antigen is not known. TCR beta CDR3 regions were amplified from RNA transcripts. With the HTBI primer set, the TCR CDR3 went through a first round of RT-PCR. TCRdb re-called the multiplex PCR reads through MiXCR, storing one row per CDR3 protein. The sample shows roughly 350,000 distinct CDR3 sequences, 11% to 15% of them seen only once. Sequencing input: blood. The sequence came from a woman in her thirties with Graves' hyperthyroidism. The rearrangement uses TRBV28 and TRBJ2-7; 9 positions agree with TRBD1. The CDR3 reads CASSRPGQGFNEQYF. The CDR3 DNA is TGTGCCAGCAGCCGGCCGGGACAGGGATTCAACGAGCAGTACTTC.